The rows below give T cell receptor beta chains drawn from one sample of a study of T-cell reconstitution after alpha-beta-depleted transplantation in children. Via MiXCR, TCRdb re-called the PCR reads, giving one row per CDR3 protein. The table records some 500,000 distinct CDR3 sequences, about 16% of them present only once. Sample: PBMCs from the stem cell graft donor, taken from the stem cell graft. These receptors all stem from a human donor who donated a stem cell graft to a child with acute lymphoblastic leukemia. The CDR3 runs from the conserved cysteine through the conserved F or W. D genes are given only for firm matches. The size entry is marked missing in some rows and otherwise reads once, few, many or a size class.

J gene: TRBJ2-5
D gene: NA
clone size: NA
V gene: TRBV3-1
CDR3 length: 14
CDR3 DNA: TGTGCCAGCAGCCGCCAGGGGGGACAAGAGACCCAGTACTTC
CDR3 protein: CASSRQGGQETQYF

J gene: TRBJ2-7
D gene: NA
clone size: NA
V gene: TRBV27
CDR3 length: 14
CDR3 DNA: TGTGCCAGCAGCTCGCCCGACGGGGACTACGAGCAGTACTTC
CDR3 protein: CASSSPDGDYEQYF

J gene: TRBJ2-3
D gene: NA
clone size: NA
V gene: TRBV21-1
CDR3 length: 17
CDR3 DNA: TGTGCCAGCAGCAAGGGCCCGACAGGGGACTTCACAGATACGCAGTATTTT
CDR3 protein: CASSKGPTGDFTDTQYF

J gene: TRBJ1-1
D gene: TRBD1
clone size: NA
V gene: TRBV7-6
CDR3 length: 14
CDR3 DNA: TGTGCCAGCAGCTTAGGCGACAGGGGAAGTGAAGCTTTCTTT
CDR3 protein: CASSLGDRGSEAFF

J gene: TRBJ2-7
D gene: TRBD1
clone size: NA
V gene: TRBV12-3/TRBV12-4
CDR3 length: 17
CDR3 DNA: TGTGCCAGCAGCCGCCAGATGGGGACAGGGTCCTCCTACGAGCAGTACTTC
CDR3 protein: CASSRQMGTGSSYEQYF

J gene: TRBJ1-1
D gene: NA
clone size: NA
V gene: TRBV5-8
CDR3 length: 13
CDR3 DNA: TGTGCCAGCAGCTTGCGGGGCCCGAATGAAGCTTTCTTT
CDR3 protein: CASSLRGPNEAFF

J gene: TRBJ1-1
D gene: NA
clone size: NA
V gene: TRBV25-1
CDR3 length: 14
CDR3 DNA: TGTGCCAGCAGTGAATGGGAGGGTTCGGGAGTCCTTTTCTTT
CDR3 protein: CASSEWEGSGVLFF

J gene: TRBJ2-1
D gene: TRBD2
clone size: few
V gene: TRBV5-6
CDR3 length: 12
CDR3 DNA: TGTGCCAGCAGCAAGCTAGCGGGTGAGCAGTTCTTC
CDR3 protein: CASSKLAGEQFF

J gene: TRBJ2-1
D gene: NA
clone size: NA
V gene: TRBV5-1
CDR3 length: 17
CDR3 DNA: TGCGCCAGCAGTAAGGACCTCTGGCGGGAAGGATTCAATGAGCAGTTCTTC
CDR3 protein: CASSKDLWREGFNEQFF

J gene: TRBJ1-1
D gene: NA
clone size: few
V gene: TRBV27
CDR3 length: 13
CDR3 DNA: TGTGCCAGCAGTTATCAGCACAACACTGAAGCTTTCTTT
CDR3 protein: CASSYQHNTEAFF

J gene: TRBJ2-3
D gene: NA
clone size: NA
V gene: TRBV7-9
CDR3 length: 16
CDR3 DNA: TGTGCCAGCAGCTCCACCGGGTCCCCCTACACAGATACGCAGTATTTT
CDR3 protein: CASSSTGSPYTDTQYF

J gene: TRBJ2-3
D gene: TRBD1
clone size: NA
V gene: TRBV18
CDR3 length: 14
CDR3 DNA: TGTGCCAGCTCCGGGACAGGGGGCCCCGATACGCAGTATTTT
CDR3 protein: CASSGTGGPDTQYF

J gene: TRBJ2-3
D gene: TRBD2
clone size: few
V gene: TRBV7-3
CDR3 length: 16
CDR3 DNA: TGTGCCAGCAGCCCTGGAAGCGGGAGGGCCTCTGTTACGCAGTATTTT
CDR3 protein: CASSPGSGRASVTQYF

J gene: TRBJ2-1
D gene: NA
clone size: NA
V gene: TRBV5-4
CDR3 length: 16
CDR3 DNA: TGTGCCAGCAGCTTACTAGGGGGGGGCGCCCCCGATGAGCAGTTCTTC
CDR3 protein: CASSLLGGGAPDEQFF

J gene: TRBJ1-2
D gene: NA
clone size: few
V gene: TRBV29-1
CDR3 length: 17
CDR3 DNA: TGCAGCGTTGGCAAGCGGGTCAGGGGAGATGAGAACTATGGCTACACCTTC
CDR3 protein: CSVGKRVRGDENYGYTF

J gene: TRBJ1-5
D gene: NA
clone size: NA
V gene: TRBV27
CDR3 length: 14
CDR3 DNA: TGTGCCAGCAGTTCCCAGGGTTCGGATCAGCCCCAGCATTTT
CDR3 protein: CASSSQGSDQPQHF

J gene: TRBJ2-3
D gene: TRBD2
clone size: few
V gene: TRBV10-2
CDR3 length: 15
CDR3 DNA: TGCGCCAGCTTCCGGCGGGGGAGTGGCCCAGATACGCAGTATTTT
CDR3 protein: CASFRRGSGPDTQYF

J gene: TRBJ2-6
D gene: NA
clone size: NA
V gene: TRBV2
CDR3 length: 17
CDR3 DNA: TGTGCCAGCACCATGAAGGAGGAATTACCTGGGGCCAACGTCCTGACTTTC
CDR3 protein: CASTMKEELPGANVLTF

J gene: TRBJ1-3
D gene: NA
clone size: NA
V gene: TRBV10-3
CDR3 length: 15
CDR3 DNA: TGTGCCATCACTGAAACCGGGACGACGGGAAACACCATATATTTT
CDR3 protein: CAITETGTTGNTIYF

J gene: TRBJ2-1
D gene: NA
clone size: few
V gene: TRBV5-1
CDR3 length: 16
CDR3 DNA: TGCGCCAGCAGCGAAGGGGGGCAAAGTTTTTACAATGAGCAGTTCTTC
CDR3 protein: CASSEGGQSFYNEQFF

J gene: TRBJ2-7
D gene: TRBD2
clone size: many
V gene: TRBV29-1
CDR3 length: 13
CDR3 DNA: TGCAGCGTGCCGGGACTAAGGCTCTACGAGCAGTACTTC
CDR3 protein: CSVPGLRLYEQYF

J gene: TRBJ1-4
D gene: NA
clone size: few
V gene: TRBV20-1
CDR3 length: 14
CDR3 DNA: TGCAGTGTACCCGTGGGTGCAACTAATGAAAAACTGTTTTTT
CDR3 protein: CSVPVGATNEKLFF

J gene: TRBJ2-2
D gene: TRBD2
clone size: NA
V gene: TRBV4-2
CDR3 length: 19
CDR3 DNA: TGTGCCAGCAGCCCCCGTCCCGGGACTGGGGGGGAGGGCACCGGGGAGCTGTTTTTT
CDR3 protein: CASSPRPGTGGEGTGELFF

J gene: TRBJ2-5
D gene: TRBD2
clone size: NA
V gene: TRBV25-1
CDR3 length: 14
CDR3 DNA: TGTGCCAGCAGTGTTATAGCGGGGGAAGAGACCCATTACTTC
CDR3 protein: CASSVIAGEETHYF

J gene: TRBJ2-5
D gene: NA
clone size: few
V gene: TRBV10-1
CDR3 length: 15
CDR3 DNA: TGCGCCAGCAGTGAGTCGGCCCGATCCCAAGAGACCCAGTACTTC
CDR3 protein: CASSESARSQETQYF

J gene: TRBJ2-3
D gene: TRBD1
clone size: NA
V gene: TRBV28
CDR3 length: 15
CDR3 DNA: TGTGCCAGCAGTCTACAGGGGATAGGGACAGATACGCAGTATTTT
CDR3 protein: CASSLQGIGTDTQYF

J gene: TRBJ1-1
D gene: NA
clone size: NA
V gene: TRBV12-3/TRBV12-4
CDR3 length: 14
CDR3 DNA: TGTGCCAGCAGCTATCCCGCCGCGGGGACTGAAGCTTTCTTT
CDR3 protein: CASSYPAAGTEAFF

J gene: TRBJ1-4
D gene: TRBD1
clone size: few
V gene: TRBV27
CDR3 length: 15
CDR3 DNA: TGTGCCAGCAGTCCTTCGACAGGGATGGGTGAAAAACTGTTTTTT
CDR3 protein: CASSPSTGMGEKLFF

J gene: TRBJ2-1
D gene: NA
clone size: NA
V gene: TRBV20-1
CDR3 length: 15
CDR3 DNA: TGCAGTGCAGCGGGCCTAGCGCAATCCTACAATGAGCAGTTCTTC
CDR3 protein: CSAAGLAQSYNEQFF

J gene: TRBJ1-6
D gene: TRBD1
clone size: NA
V gene: TRBV27
CDR3 length: 15
CDR3 DNA: TGTGCCAGCAGTTGGGTGACAGGGAAGAATTCACCCCTCCACTTT
CDR3 protein: CASSWVTGKNSPLHF

J gene: TRBJ2-7
D gene: NA
clone size: few
V gene: TRBV6-6
CDR3 length: 12
CDR3 DNA: TGTGCCAGCAGCCACGCCCTCTACGAGCAGTACTTC
CDR3 protein: CASSHALYEQYF

J gene: TRBJ1-2
D gene: NA
clone size: few
V gene: TRBV12-3/TRBV12-4
CDR3 length: 13
CDR3 DNA: TGTGCCAGCAGTTTACGTCGGGTCTATGGCTACACCTTC
CDR3 protein: CASSLRRVYGYTF

J gene: TRBJ1-6
D gene: NA
clone size: many
V gene: TRBV5-1
CDR3 length: 15
CDR3 DNA: TGCGCCAGCAGCTTAATGGACCGGGATAATTCACCCCTCCACTTT
CDR3 protein: CASSLMDRDNSPLHF

J gene: TRBJ2-7
D gene: NA
clone size: few
V gene: TRBV5-1
CDR3 length: 15
CDR3 DNA: TGCGCCAGCAGCTTGCAGGTTGGGAGCTCCTACGAGCAGTACTTC
CDR3 protein: CASSLQVGSSYEQYF

J gene: TRBJ2-3
D gene: TRBD2
clone size: NA
V gene: TRBV19
CDR3 length: 13
CDR3 DNA: TGTGCCAGTAGCGGGAGGGGCACAGATACGCAGTATTTT
CDR3 protein: CASSGRGTDTQYF

J gene: TRBJ2-1
D gene: NA
clone size: NA
V gene: TRBV7-6
CDR3 length: 15
CDR3 DNA: TGTGCCAGCAGCTTACTAGCGACAAGGGATAATGAGCAGTTCTTC
CDR3 protein: CASSLLATRDNEQFF

J gene: TRBJ2-1
D gene: TRBD1
clone size: NA
V gene: TRBV3-1
CDR3 length: 18
CDR3 DNA: TGTGCCAGCAGCCGCAATATACCGGGACAGGGCTCCTACAATGAGCAGTTCTTC
CDR3 protein: CASSRNIPGQGSYNEQFF

J gene: TRBJ2-1
D gene: NA
clone size: NA
V gene: TRBV20-1
CDR3 length: 16
CDR3 DNA: TGCAGTGCTAGATCCTCAAGGGTAGCAGCTTACAATGAGCAGTTCTTC
CDR3 protein: CSARSSRVAAYNEQFF

J gene: TRBJ2-2
D gene: TRBD2
clone size: NA
V gene: TRBV2
CDR3 length: 15
CDR3 DNA: TGTGCCAGCAGTGGCTCAGTAGCGGGAACCGGGGAGCTGTTTTTT
CDR3 protein: CASSGSVAGTGELFF

J gene: TRBJ1-3
D gene: TRBD1
clone size: NA
V gene: TRBV27
CDR3 length: 14
CDR3 DNA: TGTGCCAGCAGTTCCTGGGACAGGGGAAACACCATATATTTT
CDR3 protein: CASSSWDRGNTIYF

J gene: TRBJ1-4
D gene: NA
clone size: few
V gene: TRBV4-1
CDR3 length: 14
CDR3 DNA: TGCGCCAGCAGCCAAGTAACAGCTAATGAAAAACTGTTTTTT
CDR3 protein: CASSQVTANEKLFF

J gene: TRBJ1-1
D gene: TRBD1
clone size: NA
V gene: TRBV7-9
CDR3 length: 14
CDR3 DNA: TGTGCCAGCAGCTCGGGACAGGGGGTCACTGAAGCTTTCTTT
CDR3 protein: CASSSGQGVTEAFF

J gene: TRBJ2-7
D gene: TRBD1
clone size: NA
V gene: TRBV18
CDR3 length: 15
CDR3 DNA: TGTGCCAGCTCACCGGACGGGACAGTCTCCTACGAGCAGTACTTC
CDR3 protein: CASSPDGTVSYEQYF

J gene: TRBJ1-3
D gene: NA
clone size: few
V gene: TRBV7-6
CDR3 length: 14
CDR3 DNA: TGTGCCAGCAGCTTAACGGGGTCTCGAAACACCATATATTTT
CDR3 protein: CASSLTGSRNTIYF

J gene: TRBJ2-1
D gene: TRBD1
clone size: few
V gene: TRBV16
CDR3 length: 19
CDR3 DNA: TGTGCCAGCAGCCCGCCCGGACAGGGCAACCGTGGTCGCTACAATGAGCAGTTCTTC
CDR3 protein: CASSPPGQGNRGRYNEQFF

J gene: TRBJ1-2
D gene: TRBD1
clone size: few
V gene: TRBV9
CDR3 length: 17
CDR3 DNA: TGTGCCAGCAGCGTAGCTTCAGGGACAGGGGTAATCTATGGCTACACCTTC
CDR3 protein: CASSVASGTGVIYGYTF

J gene: TRBJ1-5
D gene: NA
clone size: NA
V gene: TRBV5-6
CDR3 length: 15
CDR3 DNA: TGTGCCAGCAGCTTGTTTACCAGGTCCAATCAGCCCCAGCATTTT
CDR3 protein: CASSLFTRSNQPQHF

J gene: TRBJ2-1
D gene: NA
clone size: few
V gene: TRBV6-4
CDR3 length: 15
CDR3 DNA: TGTGCCAGCAGTCCCGGGACTGGGTCGGCGTATGAGCAGTTCTTC
CDR3 protein: CASSPGTGSAYEQFF

J gene: TRBJ2-2
D gene: TRBD2
clone size: few
V gene: TRBV6-1
CDR3 length: 15
CDR3 DNA: TGTGCCAGCAGACGGACTAGCGGAATCACCGGGGAGCTGTTTTTT
CDR3 protein: CASRRTSGITGELFF

J gene: TRBJ2-3
D gene: NA
clone size: many
V gene: TRBV7-8
CDR3 length: 15
CDR3 DNA: TGTGCCAGCAGCTTAGGCGGGCGTCCCACAGATACGCAGTATTTT
CDR3 protein: CASSLGGRPTDTQYF

J gene: TRBJ2-7
D gene: NA
clone size: NA
V gene: TRBV4-1
CDR3 length: 15
CDR3 DNA: TGCGCCAGCAGCCAAGTTCCGCTATCGGGCTACGAGCAGTACTTC
CDR3 protein: CASSQVPLSGYEQYF

J gene: TRBJ2-3
D gene: TRBD2
clone size: NA
V gene: TRBV6-4
CDR3 length: 14
CDR3 DNA: TGTGCCAGCTCAGCGGGAGTGAGCACAGATACGCAGTATTTT
CDR3 protein: CASSAGVSTDTQYF

J gene: TRBJ2-7
D gene: NA
clone size: NA
V gene: TRBV4-1
CDR3 length: 14
CDR3 DNA: TGCGCCAGCAGCCAAGATCTTAGGGGCTACGAGCAGTACTTC
CDR3 protein: CASSQDLRGYEQYF

J gene: TRBJ2-7
D gene: NA
clone size: NA
V gene: TRBV6-1
CDR3 length: 15
CDR3 DNA: TGTGCCAGCAGTCGGACCCCACCCTTTACCTACGAGCAGTACTTC
CDR3 protein: CASSRTPPFTYEQYF

J gene: TRBJ1-5
D gene: NA
clone size: NA
V gene: TRBV4-1
CDR3 length: 16
CDR3 DNA: TGCGCCAGCAGCCCAGTTTATGGACTCGAAAATCAGCCCCAGCATTTT
CDR3 protein: CASSPVYGLENQPQHF

J gene: TRBJ2-1
D gene: TRBD1
clone size: NA
V gene: TRBV5-1
CDR3 length: 14
CDR3 DNA: TGCGCCAGCAACTTACAGGGGGCCTACAATGAGCAGTTCTTC
CDR3 protein: CASNLQGAYNEQFF

J gene: TRBJ2-1
D gene: TRBD2
clone size: NA
V gene: TRBV5-6
CDR3 length: 18
CDR3 DNA: TGTGCCAGCAGCCTTTCGGGACTAGCGGGAGGCTCGGTTGGGCAGCAGTTCTTC
CDR3 protein: CASSLSGLAGGSVGQQFF

J gene: TRBJ2-7
D gene: TRBD2
clone size: NA
V gene: TRBV5-1
CDR3 length: 14
CDR3 DNA: TGCGCCAGCAGCTTGGCCCTAGCGGGAACCGAGCAGTACTTC
CDR3 protein: CASSLALAGTEQYF

J gene: TRBJ2-7
D gene: NA
clone size: NA
V gene: TRBV6-1
CDR3 length: 15
CDR3 DNA: TGTGCCAGCAGGGGCAGACTTATTCGGGGGTACGAGCAGTACTTC
CDR3 protein: CASRGRLIRGYEQYF

J gene: TRBJ2-3
D gene: NA
clone size: NA
V gene: TRBV20-1
CDR3 length: 13
CDR3 DNA: TGCAGTGCGTGGGGGCCGGGCACAGATACGCAGTATTTT
CDR3 protein: CSAWGPGTDTQYF